This TCR beta chain was captured in a study of OX40 agonist ivuxolimab in advanced cancers. Germline V CDR1 and CDR2: SGHRS, YFSETQ. This CDR3 is built from 15 residues. The V end lost 4 bases, the J end lost 6 bases, and 19 bases lay between the germline ends. Profiling relied on immunoSEQ multiplex PCR, and the TCRdb table lists in-frame clones only, not all of them. This sample has 84,000 or so clones; about 89% occur once, and the top ten carry 0.4% to 0.55%. The rearrangement uses TRBV5-1 and TRBJ1-2; a possible D gene is TRBD1 (5 bases). This sequence originates from an adult with an advanced solid tumor such as melanoma, head and neck, liver or kidney cancer. The starting material was CD4+ or CD8+ T cells sorted from blood, obtained in a trial of the OX40 agonist ivuxolimab. The CDR3 DNA reads TGCGCCAGCAGCCTATGGGACGGCCGAGGGGATGGCTACACCTTC. It specifies CASSLWDGRGDGYTF. The full variable domain, in which reference TRBV5-1 and TRBJ1-2 provide the parts outside the CDR3, is KAGVTQTPRYLIKTRGQQVTLSCSPISGHRSVSWYQQTPGQGLQFLFEYFSETQRNKGNFPGRFSGRQFSNSRSEMNVSTLELGDSALYLCASSLWDGRGDGYTFGSGTRLTVV.